This T cell receptor beta chain originates from a study of blood T cell repertoires in COVID-19. Study-level background: The samples span acute and convalescent COVID-19 from the United States, Italy and Spain.

Authors' processing steps: Nucleated cell number was recorded as an estimate derived from reference gene primer amplification. Assay used: immunoSEQ multiplex PCR; TCRdb lists only in-frame clones, some missing. V and J calls and clone size follow that table, whereas D and trimming were derived from the DNA. The sample contains 400,000 to 450,000 clones, about 92% of which appear only once. CDR3 length: 18 amino acids. CDR1 and CDR2 from the germline V gene are SGHNT and YYREEE (reference sequence). V lost 0 bases, J lost 2 bases, and 9 bases stayed unmatched. Resolution of symptoms, clearance, or two negative PCRs was present in recovered Cohort 3 donors.

Sequencing used PBMCs or T cells enriched from blood (not recorded which). V gene TRBV5-4 combines with J gene TRBJ2-3, with TRBD2 matching 10 bases. The receptor comes from a man younger than 30 who had recovered from COVID-19. The CDR3: CASSLAGLAGAYTDTQYF. In DNA, the CDR3 is TGTGCCAGCAGCTTGGCCGGGCTAGCGGGGGCGTACACAGATACGCAGTATTTT.